This TCR beta chain was captured in a study of T cell repertoires in aging, cancer and after chemotherapy. Study in general: Donors were grouped into six age bands spanning 30 or younger through 70 or older. Study findings and constraints: Immunological memory after chemotherapy cannot be judged from the repertoire data.

Germline V gives CDR1 GTSNPN, CDR2 SVGIG (reference sequence). The CDR3 runs 14 residues. V lost 0 bases, J lost 0 bases, and 8 bases lay in between. Rearranged V-D-J TRB sequences were amplified with a mixed TRB-A/B primer pool. Using its own MiXCR run on the multiplex PCR reads, TCRdb lists one record per CDR3 protein. The table includes 10,000 to 15,000 distinct CDR3 sequences, about 27% detected once. Amplification of TCR beta used genomic DNA extracted from peripheral blood. This clonotype has more than one count but fewer than ten. Antigen: not known. The clonotype was recovered from a human donor with a blood cancer. Specimen: blood. The J gene is TRBJ1-1, the V gene TRBV30; D gene unclear. Here the CDR3 DNA reads TGTGCCTGGAGTGTGGTCAGGCTGAACACTGAAGCTTTCTTT. This gives the protein CAWSVVRLNTEAFF.